This T cell receptor beta chain was observed in a study of blood T cell repertoires in COVID-19. Study-wide background: From the United States, Italy and Spain came samples of acute and convalescent COVID-19. Sources were T cells, B-cell-depleted T cells, or PBMCs; the material itself was cDNA or gDNA.

V lost 6 bases, J lost 4 bases, and 8 bases stayed unmatched. The CDR3 covers 14 residues. Germline CDR1 and CDR2: MNHEY and SVGAGI. The authors' processing: Amplified reference gene primers provided the basis for estimating nucleated cell counts. Here immunoSEQ multiplex PCR was the method, and the copy in TCRdb shows in-frame clones only, minus some. V and J calls and clone size are as listed in that table; D and trimming were resolved from the DNA. The table lists approximately 92,000 clones, roughly 84% of them singletons. Sequencing input: peripheral blood. The V call is TRBV6-5, the J call TRBJ1-1, with 7 bases aligning to TRBD1. The source of this sequence is a man between 65 and 80 years old with active or convalescent COVID-19. CDR3 amino acids: CASSDRAGSTEAFF. The CDR3 DNA sequence: TGTGCCAGCAGCGACAGGGCGGGGAGCACTGAAGCTTTCTTT.